The rows below give T cell receptor beta chains drawn from one sample of a study of T cell responses to AZD1222 COVID-19 vaccine. Generated by immunoSEQ multiplex PCR, the TCRdb table keeps only in-frame clones and is missing some. The table records about 120,000 clones, 75% to 90% of them present only once. The sequencing used peripheral blood, collected on day 0 of MenACWY control vaccination. The receptors were gathered from an adult in good health. The conserved cysteine and the conserved F or W are not part of the CDR3 here. The D gene is left open where the match is weak.

v_call d_call cdr3_aa
TRBV2 TRBD1 ASSFRGLREQY
TRBV4-1 NA ASSPPSTTVEQY
TRBV7-2 TRBD1 ASSLVGQDYGYT
TRBV18 NA ASSPSDGYTEAF
TRBV3-1/TRBV3-2 NA ASSQRDYNSPLH
TRBV6-5 NA ASSFGQSRYNSPLH
TRBV28 TRBD1 ASRPDRAWQPQH
TRBV5-1 NA ASSGVSTDTQY
TRBV6-1 NA ASSEGATYSNQPQH
TRBV4-1 NA ASSQGDRTVQETQY
TRBV4-1 NA ASSQDNSINSPLH
TRBV9 NA ASSSLGRLSPDLNSPLH
TRBV5-4 TRBD1 ASSLAAQGSRRAF
TRBV18 NA ASSPLVQVSSYEQY
TRBV5-1 NA ASSLEAAYTEAF
TRBV27 TRBD1 ASSWDREGEQY
TRBV11-2 NA ASSPEAGTQY
TRBV7-8 TRBD1 ASSLEGGGITGELF
TRBV9 TRBD1 ASTLEGQGDFYYGYT
TRBV19 NA ASSKKVGGANYNEQF
TRBV28 TRBD2 ASTRGGKETQY
TRBV18 NA ASSPDTAQPQH
TRBV6-6 NA ASSFDRSYEQY
TRBV27 TRBD2 ASSLGLVRGETQY
TRBV27 TRBD1 ASSPLTGGHGYT
TRBV28 NA ASSLDRRYEQY
TRBV9 NA ASSIADTQY
TRBV5-3 NA ARSLSLLAKNIQY
TRBV29-1 TRBD1 SAAGQNYGYT
TRBV7-2 NA ASSLGEADTQY
TRBV5-6 TRBD1 ASSPTGDLNEKLF
TRBV6-1 NA ASSEPYSSYEQY
TRBV27 TRBD2 ASSLNTGTTYEQY
TRBV5-1 TRBD2 ASSIGLAGGTDTQY
TRBV7-2 TRBD2 ASSFRTSGGSYEQY
TRBV7-9 NA ASSLSSDRDYQETQY
TRBV7-2 NA ASSITRLQETQY
TRBV18 TRBD1 ASSTDRGQNEKLF
TRBV19 NA ASNKQLANSPLH
TRBV5-1 NA ASSTAGTRYGYT
TRBV3-1/TRBV3-2 TRBD1 ASRRTGGLSNEQF